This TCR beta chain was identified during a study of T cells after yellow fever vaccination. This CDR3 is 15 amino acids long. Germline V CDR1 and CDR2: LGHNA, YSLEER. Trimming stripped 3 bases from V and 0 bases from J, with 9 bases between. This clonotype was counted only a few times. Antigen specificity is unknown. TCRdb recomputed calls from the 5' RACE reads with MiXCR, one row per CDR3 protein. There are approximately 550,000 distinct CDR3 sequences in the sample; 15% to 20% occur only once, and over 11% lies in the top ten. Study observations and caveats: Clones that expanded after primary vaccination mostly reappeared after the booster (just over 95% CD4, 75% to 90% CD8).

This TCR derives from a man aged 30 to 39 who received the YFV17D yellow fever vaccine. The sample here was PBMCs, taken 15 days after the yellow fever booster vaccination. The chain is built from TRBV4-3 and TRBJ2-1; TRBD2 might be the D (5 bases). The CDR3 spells CASSQGGLSYNEQFF. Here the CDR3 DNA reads TGCGCCAGCAGCCAGGGCGGGCTCTCCTACAATGAGCAGTTCTTC.